This T cell receptor (beta chain) came from a study of cytomegalovirus exposure and HLA in healthy donors. Study findings and constraints: TCR beta V- and J-gene trimming, according to a later analysis, was linked to a missense DCLRE1C variant. Most sequenced TCRs were rare (though some public TCRs occurred in many donors). Relative to equally common others, HLA-associated TCR beta chains showed greater clonal expansion in a later analysis.

On this clone itself: Its cognate antigen is unknown.

In the PCR, 60 Vbeta and 13 Jbeta primers were used. The authors' processing: Unique TCR beta chains totaled roughly 80 million in a later count, with roughly 12 million of them shared. Assay: immunoSEQ multiplex PCR; the TCRdb copy retains only in-frame clones and omits some. Clone size and V and J calls were adopted from that table, with D and trimming inferred from the DNA. In the table there are fewer than 130,000 clones, roughly 70% of which are singletons. This CDR3 comprises 15 residues. Germline V gene data show CDR1 as SGHNT and CDR2 as YYREEE (reference sequence). V lost 0 bases, J lost 2 bases, and 10 bases lay in between.

The V call is TRBV5-4, the J call TRBJ2-3, with D possibly TRBD2 on 5 matching bases. The sequencing sample was made of PBMCs. The sequence came from a man aged 40-49 years in good health and CMV-seropositive. The CDR3 coding sequence is TGTGCCAGCAGCTTGGTAAGCGGAGTCACAGATACGCAGTATTTT. It is translated as CASSLVSGVTDTQYF.